Only a few counts were recorded for the clone carrying this TCR beta chain. Its antigen is still unknown. This sample is part of a study of T cells after yellow fever vaccination. Findings and limits, study-wide: Re-detected after boosting: most primary clones, almost 97% of CD4 and roughly 90% of CD8. Just a small share of clonotypes turned up in the CD4 compartment as well as the CD8 compartment.

TCRdb re-called the 5' RACE reads through MiXCR, storing one row per CDR3 protein. The top ten hold about 15% of the sample, which has hundreds of thousands of distinct CDR3 sequences, approximately 13% seen once. Germline lookup yields CDR1 DFQATT and CDR2 SNEGSKA (reference sequence). Trimming took 1 base from V and 4 from J, leaving 10 bases between them. The length of the CDR3 is 13 residues. The rearrangement links TRBV20-1 to TRBJ2-5; D may be TRBD1 (7 bases). The receptor comes from a man aged 25-40 years who received the YFV17D yellow fever vaccine. The source material was PBMCs, sampled on the day of the yellow fever booster vaccination. In DNA, the CDR3 is TGCAGTGCTAGAGGTCAGGGGGGAGAGACCCAGTACTTC. Protein sequence: CSARGQGGETQYF.